This T cell receptor beta chain was recorded in a study of T-cell reconstitution after alpha-beta-depleted transplantation in children. Unique molecular identifiers were used to barcode this TCRbeta library. TCRdb re-derived calls from the PCR reads in MiXCR, one entry per CDR3 protein. This table has 350,000 to 450,000 distinct CDR3 sequences, 13% appearing once. Germline V gene sequence: CDR1 LGHDT, CDR2 YNNKEL (reference sequence). The CDR3 contains 14 residues. V lost 1 base and J lost 5, with 11 bases in between. This clonotype was counted a few times. This receptor was taken from a human donor who donated a stem cell graft to a child with Fanconi anemia. V gene TRBV3-1 combines with J gene TRBJ1-2; D might be TRBD1 (5 bases). The sample in question was PBMCs, obtained from the stem cell graft. The CDR3 loop reads CASSQVDGGYGYTF. For the CDR3, the DNA is TGTGCCAGCAGCCAAGTGGATGGGGGTTATGGCTACACCTTC. Complete variable domain (other parts from reference TRBV3-1 and TRBJ1-2): DTAVSQTPKYLVTQMGNDKSIKCEQNLGHDTMYWYKQDSKKFLKIMFSYNNKELIINETVPNRFSPKSPDKAHLNLHINSLELGDSAVYFCASSQVDGGYGYTFGSGTRLTVV.